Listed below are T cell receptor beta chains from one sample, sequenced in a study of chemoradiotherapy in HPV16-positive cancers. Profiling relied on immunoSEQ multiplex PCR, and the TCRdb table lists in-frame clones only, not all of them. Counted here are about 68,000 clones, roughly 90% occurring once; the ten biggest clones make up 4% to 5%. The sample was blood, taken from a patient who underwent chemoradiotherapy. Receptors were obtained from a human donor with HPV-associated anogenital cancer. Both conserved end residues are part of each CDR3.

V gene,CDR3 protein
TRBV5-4,CASSRGGEGDQPQHF
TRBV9,CASSVVSQANEQFF
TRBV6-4,CASSEGTSGPTDTQYF
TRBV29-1,CSVLTSGRGASYNEQFF
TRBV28,CASSRGQAREDTQYF
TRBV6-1,CASRDVLNYGYTF
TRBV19,CASRETSGRIEQYF
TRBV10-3,CAISESSGAGELFF
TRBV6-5,CASSLGPNYEQYF
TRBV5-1,CASSLAGLAGGPSTQYF
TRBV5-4,CASSLGFAGELFF
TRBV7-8,CASSFAAHGGGEIGGELFF
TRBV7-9,CASSIGQGAYEQYF
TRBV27,CASSSTGWNIQYF
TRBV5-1,CASSFRPAGENTEAFF
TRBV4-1,CASSQGDVVRGTQYF
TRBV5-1,CASSLDNYNEQFF
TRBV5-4,CASSLTGPYNEQFF
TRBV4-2,CASSGPGAREQYF
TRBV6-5,CASSQDRDNQPQHF
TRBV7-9,CASNQAYTDTQYF
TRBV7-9,CASSLARGRASYEQYF
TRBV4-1,CASSLGQGTDEQFF
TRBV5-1,CASSNDRVEGTQYF
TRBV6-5,CASSPPWGTGNTIYF
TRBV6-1,CASSAVLGEKLFF
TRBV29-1,CSHINSETQYF
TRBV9,CASSGQGLANEKLFF
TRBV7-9,CASSRTTPGTQFF